The 22 T cell receptor beta chains in this list originate from one sample, sequenced in a study of human T cells and chemical hapten exposure (dated by TCRdb to the early 2020s). The library was prepared using 5' RACE. The sequencing machine was an Illumina MiSeq. TCRdb trimmed the raw reads at Q25, called clones with MiXCR and kept productive beta chains. CDR3 protein duplicates are merged, each entry listing the most common genes and DNA. Here the sample has tens of thousands of distinct CDR3 sequences; about 8% occur a single time. The top ten hold 2% to 2.5% of the sample. Unfractionated whole blood was collected in Tempus Blood RNA tubes, and total RNA was extracted from that blood. The receptors stem from a male donor in good health.

This clonotype was seen once. This chain uses TRBV7-2 with TRBJ1-2; 7 bases are shared with TRBD1. CDR3 length: 15 residues. Germline V gene sequence: CDR1 SGHTA, CDR2 FQGNSA. With 5 bases clipped from V and 4 bases from J, the junction kept 10 bases outside the gene matches. CDR3 residues: CASSITGVPFYGYTF. The DNA of the CDR3 is TGTGCCAGCAGCATTACAGGGGTTCCCTTCTATGGCTACACCTTC.

In its sample, this clonotype was seen many times. J is TRBJ1-5 and V is TRBV6-1, with a tentative D call TRBD1 (5 bases). V lost 7 bases and J lost 0, with 16 bases in between. The CDR3 covers 16 residues. Germline CDR1 is MNHNS and CDR2 is SASEGT. CDR3 protein: CASMSGSPYSNQPQHF. The CDR3 DNA follows: TGTGCCAGCATGTCAGGGTCCCCTTATAGCAATCAGCCCCAGCATTTT.

The chain recombines TRBV2 with TRBJ2-5; D unresolved. Per germline, CDR1 SNHLY and CDR2 FYNNEI. Trimming pared 0 bases from V and 4 bases from J, leaving 9 bases between. The CDR3 has 14 amino acids. The CDR3 is CASSEARFRETQYF. The CDR3 coding sequence is TGTGCCAGCAGTGAAGCTAGGTTCCGAGAGACCCAGTACTTC.

This clonotype has more than one count but fewer than ten. The V call is TRBV27, the J call TRBJ2-7, with a possible D match to TRBD1 (5 bases). The CDR3 has 15 residues. V lost 6 bases and J 6 bases, leaving 21 bases between the germline ends. CDR1 is MNHEY and CDR2 is SMNVEV in the germline V gene (reference sequence). DNA of the CDR3: TGTGCCAGCAGGAGTATCACAGGTCCCCCCTCCGAGCAGTACTTC. It encodes CASRSITGPPSEQYF.

The chain recombines TRBV2 with TRBJ2-1; possible D gene TRBD2, 5 bases. Trimming took 2 bases from V and 15 from J, leaving 14 bases between them. The germline CDR1 and CDR2 sequences are SNHLY and FYNNEI. The CDR3 covers 12 residues. CDR3 DNA: TGTGCCAGCAGTGAAATGAGAATCGCGGGGTTCTTC. This gives the protein CASSEMRIAGFF. The entire variable domain, with the rest obtained from reference TRBV2 and TRBJ2-1, is as follows: EPEVTQTPSHQVTQMGQEVILRCVPISNHLYFYWYRQILGQKVEFLVSFYNNEISEKSEIFDDQFSVERPDGSNFTLKIRSTKLEDSAMYFCASSEMRIAGFFGPGTRLTVL.

This clonotype was seen repeatedly, ten times or more. This rearrangement joins TRBV20-1 to TRBJ2-7; D is uncertain. Trimming stripped 3 bases from V and 4 bases from J, with 13 bases between. CDR1 and CDR2 from the germline V gene are DFQATT and SNEGSKA (reference sequence). CDR3 length equals 13 residues. CDR3 sequence (DNA): TGCAGTGCTAGTTATCTCGGCAGGTACGAGCAGTACTTC. It codes for CSASYLGRYEQYF.

The chain uses TRBV15 and TRBJ1-4; D ambiguous. V was trimmed by 1 base and J by 0 bases, leaving 9 bases between them. CDR3 length: 16 residues. Germline V gene lookup returns CDR1 LNHNV and CDR2 YYDKDF (reference sequence). CDR3 protein: CATSRVAVATNEKLFF. The CDR3 nucleotides are TGTGCCACCAGCAGAGTAGCGGTTGCAACTAATGAAAAACTGTTTTTT.

This clonotype was counted between two and nine times. This sequence joins TRBV13 and TRBJ2-7, with no clear D. The germline V gene has CDR1 PRHDT and CDR2 FYEKMQ (reference sequence). Trimming cost V 2 bases and J 5 bases, with 4 bases left between them. The CDR3 runs to 11 residues. CDR3 amino acids: CASSLSDEQYF. Here the CDR3 DNA reads TGTGCCAGCAGCTTATCTGACGAGCAGTACTTC. Full variable domain (remainder filled in from reference TRBV13 and TRBJ2-7): AAGVIQSPRHLIKEKRETATLKCYPIPRHDTVYWYQQGPGQDPQFLISFYEKMQSDKGSIPDRFSAQQFSDYHSELNMSSLELGDSALYFCASSLSDEQYFGPGTRLTVT.

In this sample, this clonotype turned up many times. The chain links TRBV6-5 to TRBJ1-5, with TRBD1 as a possible D gene (5 bases). The length of the CDR3 is 17 residues. V lost 0 bases and J lost 6, with 18 bases in between. In germline, CDR1 is MNHEY, CDR2 SVGAGI. The CDR3 region has the DNA TGTGCCAGCAGTTACTCGAACCCACTCCCTGGGGGTCAGCCCCAGCATTTT. Amino acids: CASSYSNPLPGGQPQHF.

The CDR3 region has the DNA TGTGCCAGCAGCCAAGAAAAACGGGATAACTATGGCTACACCTTC. It encodes CASSQEKRDNYGYTF. The V and J genes are TRBV4-2 and TRBJ1-2; D gene ambiguous. Per the germline V gene, CDR1 is LGHNA and CDR2 is YNFKEQ. V was trimmed by 0 bases and J by 1 base, leaving 9 bases between them. The CDR3 totals 15 residues.

The genes are TRBV6-5 and TRBJ1-2; D gene ambiguous. CDR1 and CDR2 from the germline V gene are MNHEY and SVGAGI. V shed 5 bases and J shed 8 bases, with 15 bases lying between them. The CDR3 extends over 13 amino acids. The CDR3 bases are TGTGCCAGCAGTCCCGGCCCCCTAGGGGGCTACACCTTC. It specifies CASSPGPLGGYTF.

This clonotype was seen many times. The J gene is TRBJ1-1, the V gene TRBV20-1; possibly TRBD1 for D (6 bases). The germline CDR1 and CDR2 sequences are DFQATT and SNEGSKA (reference sequence). Trimming stripped 1 base from V and 1 base from J, with 7 bases between. The CDR3 sequence is 13 residues long. For the CDR3, the DNA is TGCAGTGCTAGAGGGACAGCGAACACTGAAGCTTTCTTT. Its protein is CSARGTANTEAFF.

This clonotype was detected ten times or more. The J gene is TRBJ2-1, the V gene TRBV2, with D perhaps TRBD1 (6 bases). The CDR3 sequence is 15 residues long. The V gene's germline CDR1 is SNHLY and CDR2 FYNNEI. With 4 bases removed from V and 1 base from J, the gap between germline ends came to 11 bases. CDR3 bases: TGTGCCAGCAGTGCCGGGACATCTTCCTACAATGAGCAGTTCTTC. Translation: CASSAGTSSYNEQFF.

This clonotype was seen more than once but under ten times. The J gene is TRBJ2-2, the V gene TRBV2; 7 bases fit TRBD2. This CDR3 is built from 15 residues. Per germline, CDR1 SNHLY and CDR2 FYNNEI. Germline trimming cut 6 bases from V and 0 bases from J; bases unmatched to any gene: 4. The CDR3 coding sequence is TGTGCCAGCAGGCCGCTAGCGGCGAACACCGGGGAGCTGTTTTTT. This codes for CASRPLAANTGELFF. Supplemented by reference TRBV2 and TRBJ2-2, the full variable domain reads EPEVTQTPSHQVTQMGQEVILRCVPISNHLYFYWYRQILGQKVEFLVSFYNNEISEKSEIFDDQFSVERPDGSNFTLKIRSTKLEDSAMYFCASRPLAANTGELFFGEGSRLTVL.

This clonotype was detected only once. Relative to the germline gene, one junction end is altered; a read error may explain this. The chain is built from TRBV7-2 and TRBJ2-5; D is ambiguous. Germline CDR1 is SGHTA and CDR2 is FQGNSA. The CDR3 has 13 amino acids. CDR3 in amino acids: CASSLVEQETRYF. The CDR3 DNA reads TGTGCCAGCAGCTTAGTCGAACAAGAGACCCGGTACTTC.

This clonotype was picked up many times. V usage is TRBV4-2 and J usage is TRBJ1-1; D perhaps matches TRBD1 (5 bases). The CDR3 extends over 18 amino acids. Trimming cost V 0 bases and J 1 base, with 18 bases left between them. CDR1 LGHNA and CDR2 YNFKEQ come from the germline V gene. As DNA, the CDR3 is TGTGCCAGCAGCCAAGATCTCTTTCTAGGGGCCTCGAACACTGAAGCTTTCTTT. Protein sequence: CASSQDLFLGASNTEAFF.

The genes are TRBV29-1 and TRBJ2-7; the D gene is possibly TRBD1 (5 bases). The CDR3 sequence is 12 residues long. CDR1 is SQVTM and CDR2 is ANQGSEA in the germline V gene. Deletions cut 4 bases from V and 3 bases from J, with 10 bases between. CDR3 residues: CSVVPQGYEQYF. The CDR3 coding sequence is TGCAGCGTTGTTCCCCAGGGCTACGAGCAGTACTTC.

This clonotype has only a few counts. The chain combines TRBV12-3 or TRBV12-4 with TRBJ2-7; 10 positions match TRBD2. With V trimmed by 6 bases and J by 4 bases, 9 bases remained unmatched. This CDR3 is built from 15 residues. The CDR3 DNA reads TGTGCCAGCAGCCCATCAGCGGGAGGGCCATACGAGCAGTACTTC. Translation gives CASSPSAGGPYEQYF.

CDR3 bases: TGTGCCAGCAGCGTAGACGGGACCTACGAGCAGTACTTC. Protein: CASSVDGTYEQYF. The rearrangement uses TRBV9 and TRBJ2-7; a weak D match, TRBD2 (5 bases). The V and J ends lost 0 bases and 2 bases respectively, with 6 bases between them. CDR1 is SGDLS, CDR2 YYNGEE, per germline. CDR3 size: 13 residues.

This clonotype was seen ten or more times. V is TRBV12-3 or TRBV12-4 and J is TRBJ2-3; D unclear. With 2 bases removed from V and 0 bases from J, the gap between germline ends came to 9 bases. The CDR3 consists of 15 residues. The CDR3 DNA reads TGTGCCAGCAGTTTACTGGTAGGAAGCACAGATACGCAGTATTTT. As protein: CASSLLVGSTDTQYF.

In this sample, this clonotype turned up many times. J is TRBJ1-5 and V is TRBV11-2; D unresolved. CDR3 length equals 13 residues. CDR1 SGHAT and CDR2 FQNNGV come from the germline V gene. V shed 0 bases and J shed 1 base, with 1 base lying between them. The CDR3 protein is CASSLDSNQPQHF. DNA of the CDR3: TGTGCCAGCAGCTTAGACAGCAATCAGCCCCAGCATTTT.

There are a few counts of this clonotype. The chain joins TRBV12-3 or TRBV12-4 to TRBJ1-5; a possible D gene is TRBD1 (6 bases). The CDR3 is 14 residues long. Trimming left V 4 bases short and J 6 bases short, with 13 bases between. CDR3 residues: CASSSAGGSQPQHF. The DNA for the CDR3 is TGTGCCAGCAGTTCGGCGGGGGGCAGTCAGCCCCAGCATTTT.